A selection of T cell receptor beta chains follows, all from one sample in a study of blood T cell repertoires in COVID-19. The repertoire was sequenced with immunoSEQ multiplex PCR; TCRdb's copy has only in-frame clones and lacks some. Of about 200,000 clones in the sample, around 83% were seen once. The sequenced sample was peripheral blood. All receptors come from a woman aged 70-85 years with COVID-19, enrolled during active disease. Each CDR3 is given with its conserved first and last residue. Each record gives: J gene, clone size, V gene, CDR3 length, D gene, CDR3 DNA, CDR3 protein. D genes are given only for firm matches. Not every row has a clone size; where given, it reads once, few, many or a size class.

>TRBJ1-6|.|TRBV4-2|15|TRBD1
TGTGCCAGCACCCCAGTCGGGACAGGTTATTCACCCCTCCACTTT
CASTPVGTGYSPLHF
>TRBJ2-1|.|TRBV28|13|.
TGTGCCAGCAGTTTCTCAGGGGTCAATGAGCAGTTCTTC
CASSFSGVNEQFF
>TRBJ2-7|.|TRBV24-1|15|TRBD1
TGTGCCACCAGTGATTCCGGGACAGAAGTCTACGAGCAGTACTTC
CATSDSGTEVYEQYF
>TRBJ2-7|.|TRBV7-2|13|.
TGTGCCAGCAGCTTAGGAGGGTCGGACGAGCAGTACTTC
CASSLGGSDEQYF
>TRBJ2-1|.|TRBV28|14|TRBD2
TGTGCCAGCGTGGGGAGCGGGAGACCCCATGAGCAGTTCTTC
CASVGSGRPHEQFF
>TRBJ2-3|.|TRBV10-1|13|.
TGCGCCAGCAGCATGGGACTCCTAGATACGCAGTATTTT
CASSMGLLDTQYF
>TRBJ2-1|.|TRBV5-1|17|TRBD2
TGCGCCAGCAGCTTGGGTAGGACTAGCGGTACCTACAATGAGCAGTTCTTC
CASSLGRTSGTYNEQFF
>TRBJ2-7|.|TRBV5-1|14|.
TGCGCCAGCAGCTTGAGGACAGTCTCCTACGAGCAGTACTTC
CASSLRTVSYEQYF
>TRBJ1-4|.|TRBV2|15|.
TGTGCCAGCAGTCCTTCGAAGGGGATGGCGGAAAAACTGTTTTTT
CASSPSKGMAEKLFF
>TRBJ1-2|many|TRBV28|11|.
TGTGCCAGCAGCGGGGGGTATGGCTACACCTTC
CASSGGYGYTF
>TRBJ2-3|few|TRBV9|12|.
TGTGCCAGCAGCCCGCAAGCGGATACGCAGTATTTT
CASSPQADTQYF
>TRBJ2-5|.|TRBV4-3|14|.
TGCGCCAGCAGCCAAGATCTACTCCAAGAGACCCAGTACTTC
CASSQDLLQETQYF
>TRBJ2-7|.|TRBV6-5|15|TRBD2
TGTGCCAGCAGTTCGGGACTAGCGGGAATCTACGAGCAGTACTTC
CASSSGLAGIYEQYF
>TRBJ2-1|.|TRBV5-4|15|TRBD2
TGTGCCAGCAGCTTGGGGACTAGCGCGTGGAATGAGCAGTTCTTC
CASSLGTSAWNEQFF
>TRBJ2-7|once|TRBV15|13|.
TGTGCCACCAGCAGAGAAGGGGGCTACGAGCAGTACTTC
CATSREGGYEQYF
>TRBJ2-3|.|TRBV28|17|TRBD2
TGTGCCAGCAGTCCGTGGACTAGCGGGAGGACAACAGATACGCAGTATTTT
CASSPWTSGRTTDTQYF
>TRBJ1-1|.|TRBV9|15|.
TGTGCCAGCAGCGTAGCTGGGGCCATGAACACTGAAGCTTTCTTT
CASSVAGAMNTEAFF
>TRBJ2-1|.|TRBV20-1|15|TRBD2
TGCAGTGCTAGTGGGGGGACTAGCGGGTTGAATGAGCAGTTCTTC
CSASGGTSGLNEQFF
>TRBJ1-2|.|TRBV4-3|15|.
TGCGCCAGCAGCACCGCGGGGGGCTCAGGCTATGGCTACACCTTC
CASSTAGGSGYGYTF
>TRBJ2-5|once|TRBV28|15|TRBD1
TGTGCCAGCAGAAATGCAGGGGGAAGTGAGGAGACCCAGTACTTC
CASRNAGGSEETQYF
>TRBJ1-2|.|TRBV6-5|16|TRBD1
TGTGCCAGCAGTTACATCATAGGACAGGCTATTTATGGCTACACCTTC
CASSYIIGQAIYGYTF
>TRBJ1-3|.|TRBV28|18|TRBD1
TGTGCCAGCAGTTTATCCTGGGACAGGGCTATCTCTGGAAACACCATATATTTT
CASSLSWDRAISGNTIYF
>TRBJ1-6|few|TRBV27|14|.
TGTGCCAGCAGTAAGAGCTCCTATAATTCACCCCTCCACTTT
CASSKSSYNSPLHF
>TRBJ1-2|.|TRBV10-3|13|.
TGTGCCATCAGTGAAGGGCAGGGTTATGGCTACACCTTC
CAISEGQGYGYTF
>TRBJ1-4|few|TRBV2|13|.
TGTGCCAGTCGACTACTGAAAAATGAAAAACTGTTTTTT
CASRLLKNEKLFF
>TRBJ1-3|few|TRBV3-1/TRBV3-2|18|.
TGTGCCAGCAGCCAAAGTGGGACACGTCTCCTCTCTGGAAACACCATATATTTT
CASSQSGTRLLSGNTIYF
>TRBJ2-1|.|TRBV5-1|16|.
TGCGCCAGCAGCTTTTCCGGGAGCCCCTCCTACAATGAGCAGTTCTTC
CASSFSGSPSYNEQFF
>TRBJ1-1|few|TRBV28|12|.
TGTGCCAGCACCTCGTCTACTCTAATGGCTTTCTTT
CASTSSTLMAFF
>TRBJ2-2|few|TRBV5-1|14|TRBD2
TGCGCCAGCAGCCTTGGACTAGATCCCGGGGAGCTGTTTTTT
CASSLGLDPGELFF
>TRBJ2-3|.|TRBV28|21|TRBD2
TGTGCCAGCAGTTTATCTTGGGCTAGCGGGAGTGGAGAGCGAAGCACAGATACGCAGTATTTT
CASSLSWASGSGERSTDTQYF
>TRBJ1-2|.|TRBV27|13|TRBD1
TGTGCCAGCAGCGGACAGGGGATCTATGGCTACACCTTC
CASSGQGIYGYTF
>TRBJ2-2|.|TRBV5-1|15|.
TGCGCCAGCAGCTTGGCAGGGAAGAACACCGGGGAGCTGTTTTTT
CASSLAGKNTGELFF
>TRBJ1-3|.|TRBV28|16|.
TGTGCCAGCAGTTTCCAGGGATCTCATACGAGAAACACCATATATTTT
CASSFQGSHTRNTIYF
>TRBJ2-7|once|TRBV4-3|16|TRBD1
TGCGCCAGCAGCCAAGATATCGGGACAGGGGCCTACGAGCAGTACTTC
CASSQDIGTGAYEQYF
>TRBJ1-4|.|TRBV19|13|.
TGTGCCAGTAGTATACTGCGGGGGGAAAAACTGTTTTTT
CASSILRGEKLFF
>TRBJ1-6|.|TRBV6-2/TRBV6-3|15|.
TGTGCCAGCAGTTACAGAAGGACACTCGATTCACCCCTCCACTTT
CASSYRRTLDSPLHF
>TRBJ2-1|.|TRBV14|19|TRBD2
TGTGCCAGCAGCACGACTAGCGGGAGGGGTCGGCACTCCTACAATGAGCAGTTCTTC
CASSTTSGRGRHSYNEQFF
>TRBJ2-1|.|TRBV4-3|15|TRBD2
TGCGCCAGCAGCCAAATAAGCGGGAGGGCCTATGAGCAGTTCTTC
CASSQISGRAYEQFF
>TRBJ1-5|.|TRBV7-2|15|TRBD1
TGTGCCAGCAGTCTCATGGGACAGACCTATCAGCCCCAGCATTTT
CASSLMGQTYQPQHF
>TRBJ2-7|few|TRBV9|15|TRBD1
TGTGCCAGCAGCAAAACGACAGGGAGCTCCTACGAGCAGTACTTC
CASSKTTGSSYEQYF
>TRBJ2-7|few|TRBV19|17|TRBD1
TGTGCCAGTAGTAAGGTCCGGGGGACAGGGGGCAGCTACGAGCAGTACTTC
CASSKVRGTGGSYEQYF
>TRBJ1-2|.|TRBV6-1|16|TRBD1
TGTGCCAGCAGTGAAGCGGTTGGGGGACAGAACTATGGCTACACCTTC
CASSEAVGGQNYGYTF